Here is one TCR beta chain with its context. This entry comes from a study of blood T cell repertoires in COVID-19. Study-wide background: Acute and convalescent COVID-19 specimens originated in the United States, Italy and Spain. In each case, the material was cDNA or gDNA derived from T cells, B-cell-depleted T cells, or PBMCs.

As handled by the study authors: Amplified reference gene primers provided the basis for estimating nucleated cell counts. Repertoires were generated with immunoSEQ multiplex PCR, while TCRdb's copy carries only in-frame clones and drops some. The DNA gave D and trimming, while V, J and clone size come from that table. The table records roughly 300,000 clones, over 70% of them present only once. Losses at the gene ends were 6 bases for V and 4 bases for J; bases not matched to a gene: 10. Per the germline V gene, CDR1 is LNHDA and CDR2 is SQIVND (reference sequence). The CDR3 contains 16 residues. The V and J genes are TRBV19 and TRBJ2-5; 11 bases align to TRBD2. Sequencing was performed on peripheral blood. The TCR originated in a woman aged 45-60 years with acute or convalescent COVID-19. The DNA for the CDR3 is TGTGCCAGTAGCCTATCCACTAGCGGGGGAGGAGAGACCCAGTACTTC. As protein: CASSLSTSGGGETQYF.